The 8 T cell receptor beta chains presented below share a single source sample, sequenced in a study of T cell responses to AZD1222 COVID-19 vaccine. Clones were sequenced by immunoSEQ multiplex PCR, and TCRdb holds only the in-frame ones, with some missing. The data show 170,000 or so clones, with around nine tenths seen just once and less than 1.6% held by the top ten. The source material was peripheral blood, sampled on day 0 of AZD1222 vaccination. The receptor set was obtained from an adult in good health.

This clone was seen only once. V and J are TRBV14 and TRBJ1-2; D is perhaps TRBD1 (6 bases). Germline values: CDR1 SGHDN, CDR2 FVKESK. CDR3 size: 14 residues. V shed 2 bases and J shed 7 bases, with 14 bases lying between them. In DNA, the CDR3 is TGTGCCAGCAGCCAATTAGGGGGGCGAGTTGGCTACACCTTC. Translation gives CASSQLGGRVGYTF.

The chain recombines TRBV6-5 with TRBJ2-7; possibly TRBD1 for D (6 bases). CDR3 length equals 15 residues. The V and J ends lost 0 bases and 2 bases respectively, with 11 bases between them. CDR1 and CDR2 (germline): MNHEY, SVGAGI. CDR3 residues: CASSYSNAGAYEQYF. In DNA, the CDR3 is TGTGCCAGCAGTTACTCGAATGCAGGGGCCTACGAGCAGTACTTC.

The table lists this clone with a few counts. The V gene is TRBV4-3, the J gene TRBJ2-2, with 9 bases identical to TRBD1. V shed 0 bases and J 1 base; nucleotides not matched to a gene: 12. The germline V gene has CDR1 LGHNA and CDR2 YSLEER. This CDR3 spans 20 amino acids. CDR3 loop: CASSQDVTGGLWQNTGELFF. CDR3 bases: TGCGCCAGCAGCCAAGATGTGACAGGGGGACTTTGGCAGAACACCGGGGAGCTGTTTTTT.

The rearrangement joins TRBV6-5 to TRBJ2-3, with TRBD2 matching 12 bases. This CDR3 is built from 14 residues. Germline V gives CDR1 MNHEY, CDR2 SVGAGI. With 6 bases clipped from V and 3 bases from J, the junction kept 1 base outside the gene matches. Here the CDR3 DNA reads TGTGCCAGCAGACTAGCGGGGGGTACAGATACGCAGTATTTT. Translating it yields CASRLAGGTDTQYF.

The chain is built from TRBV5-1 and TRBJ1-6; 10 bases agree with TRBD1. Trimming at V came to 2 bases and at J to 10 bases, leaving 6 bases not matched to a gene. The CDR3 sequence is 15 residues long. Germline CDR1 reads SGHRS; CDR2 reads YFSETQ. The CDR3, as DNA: TGCGCCAGCAGCTTAAGTGGGACAGGGGAATCACCCCTCCACTTT. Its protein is CASSLSGTGESPLHF.

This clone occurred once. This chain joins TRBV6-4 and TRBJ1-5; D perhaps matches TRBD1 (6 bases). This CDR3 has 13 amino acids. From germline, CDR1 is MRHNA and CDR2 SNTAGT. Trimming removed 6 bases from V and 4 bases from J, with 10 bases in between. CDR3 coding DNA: TGTGCCAGCAGCGAACAGGGAAATCAGCCCCAGCATTTT. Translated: CASSEQGNQPQHF.

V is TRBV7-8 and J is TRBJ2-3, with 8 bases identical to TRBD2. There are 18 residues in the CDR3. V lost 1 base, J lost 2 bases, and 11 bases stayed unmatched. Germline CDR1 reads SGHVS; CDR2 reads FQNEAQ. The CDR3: CASSLVVSGGADTDTQYF. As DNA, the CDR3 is TGTGCCAGCAGCTTAGTTGTTTCCGGGGGGGCCGACACAGATACGCAGTATTTT.

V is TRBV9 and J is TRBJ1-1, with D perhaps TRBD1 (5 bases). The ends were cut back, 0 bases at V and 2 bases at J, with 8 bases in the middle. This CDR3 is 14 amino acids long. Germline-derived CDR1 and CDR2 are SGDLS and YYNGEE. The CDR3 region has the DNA TGTGCCAGCAGCGTAGGACAGAGAAACACTGAAGCTTTCTTT. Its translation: CASSVGQRNTEAFF.